The 28 T cell receptor beta chains given below trace back to one sample, sequenced in a study of OX40 agonist ivuxolimab in advanced cancers. Clones were sequenced by immunoSEQ multiplex PCR, and TCRdb holds only the in-frame ones, with some missing. The repertoire has tens of thousands of clones, roughly 80% of them found once; the top ten carry roughly 1.9%. Specimen: CD4+ or CD8+ T cells sorted from blood, collected in a trial of the OX40 agonist ivuxolimab. Receptor source: an adult with an advanced solid tumor such as melanoma, head and neck, liver or kidney cancer.

The V and J genes are TRBV5-1 and TRBJ2-7; D may be TRBD2 (6 bases). This CDR3 is 14 amino acids long. Between the trimmed V and J ends, which lost 2 bases and 2 bases, there was a span of 11 bases. In germline, CDR1 is SGHRS, CDR2 YFSETQ. The CDR3 sequence: CASSLNGGAYEQYF. CDR3 coding DNA: TGCGCCAGCAGCTTAAACGGAGGGGCCTACGAGCAGTACTTC.

The chain links TRBV15 to TRBJ2-1; 10 nucleotides align to TRBD2. V gave up 0 bases and J gave up 9 bases; unmatched junction bases: 8. The CDR3 contains 16 residues. Looked up from germline, CDR1 is LNHNV and CDR2 is YYDKDF (reference sequence). The CDR3 coding sequence is TGTGCCACCAGCAGAGATACGGTAGCGGGAGGCACTGAGCAGTTCTTC. Translation: CATSRDTVAGGTEQFF.

This clone was seen a single time. The J gene is TRBJ1-1, the V gene TRBV6-9; unclear D gene. Trimming took 8 bases from V and 2 from J, leaving 12 bases between them. Germline assignment: CDR1 MNHGY and CDR2 SVAAGI. The CDR3 contains 13 residues. The CDR3 DNA reads TGTGCCAGCTTCGACCAGACCAACACTGAAGCTTTCTTT. It encodes CASFDQTNTEAFF.

The rearrangement links TRBV14 to TRBJ1-1; 9 bases are a match to TRBD1. V was clipped by 4 bases and J by 0 bases; unmatched bases: 6. The CDR3 sequence is 16 residues long. Per the germline V gene, CDR1 is SGHDN and CDR2 is FVKESK. CDR3 bases: TGTGCCAGCAGCCCGAGGACAGGGGCGCTGAACACTGAAGCTTTCTTT. Amino acids: CASSPRTGALNTEAFF.

The V gene is TRBV5-4, the J gene TRBJ1-1; D unresolved. Trimming shortened V by 3 bases and J by 3 bases, and 15 bases separated the two germline ends. CDR3 length equals 15 residues. Germline V gives CDR1 SGHNT, CDR2 YYREEE (reference sequence). CDR3 amino acids: CASSSSTLGYTEAFF. The CDR3 DNA reads TGTGCCAGCAGCTCATCAACTTTGGGGTACACTGAAGCTTTCTTT.

The chain couples TRBV11-2 to TRBJ1-2; 8 bases map to TRBD1. With 5 bases clipped from V and 7 bases from J, the junction kept 9 bases outside the gene matches. Germline V gene lookup returns CDR1 SGHAT and CDR2 FQNNGV. The CDR3 runs to 14 residues. The CDR3 protein is CASSRGQGLSGYTF. The CDR3 DNA reads as TGTGCCAGCAGCCGAGGACAGGGCCTAAGTGGCTACACCTTC.

V usage is TRBV30 and J usage is TRBJ1-5; D is possibly TRBD1 (5 bases). CDR3 length equals 13 residues. The V and J ends lost 3 bases and 0 bases respectively, with 6 bases between them. Germline-derived CDR1 and CDR2 are GTSNPN and SVGIG (reference sequence). The CDR3 DNA sequence: TGTGCCTGGAGAGGGGATAGCAATCAGCCCCAGCATTTT. As protein: CAWRGDSNQPQHF. Supplemented by reference TRBV30 and TRBJ1-5, the full variable domain reads SQTIHQWPATLVQPVGSPLSLECTVEGTSNPNLYWYRQAAGRGLQLLFYSVGIGQISSEVPQNLSASRPQDRQFILSSKKLLLSDSGFYLCAWRGDSNQPQHFGDGTRLSIL.

This chain connects TRBV7-3 to TRBJ2-3; D is unclear. CDR3 length equals 12 residues. Germline V gene sequence: CDR1 SGHTA, CDR2 FQGTGA. The V and J ends lost 1 base and 4 bases respectively, with 3 bases between them. The CDR3 DNA reads as TGTGCCAGCAGCTTAATCTCAGATACGCAGTATTTT. It encodes CASSLISDTQYF.

This clone is categorized as medium-sized. The chain's CDR3 is CASSSSPSYEQYF. The CDR3 bases are TGTGCCAGTAGTTCCTCTCCCTCCTACGAGCAGTACTTC. J is TRBJ2-7 and V is TRBV19; no clear D gene. V was cut by 5 bases and J by 0 bases, with 8 bases left in between. Germline V gives CDR1 LNHDA, CDR2 SQIVND (reference sequence). CDR3 length: 13 residues.

The chain uses TRBV7-2 and TRBJ2-1; D is ambiguous. The V and J ends lost 0 bases and 8 bases respectively, with 8 bases between them. Per germline, CDR1 SGHTA and CDR2 FQGNSA. CDR3 size: 13 residues. CDR3 nucleotide sequence: TGTGCCAGCAGCTTAGCGTCACTCGATGAGCAGTTCTTC. It codes for CASSLASLDEQFF.

V gene TRBV7-8 combines with J gene TRBJ2-7, with D uncertain. Germline V gene sequence: CDR1 SGHVS, CDR2 FQNEAQ. Trimming cost V 5 bases and J 0 bases, with 5 bases left between them. This CDR3 is built from 12 residues. The CDR3 is CASSLRSYEQYV. CDR3 DNA sequence: TGTGCCAGCAGCCTTCGCTCCTACGAGCAGTACGTC.

The V and J genes are TRBV27 and TRBJ2-3; 13 bases map to TRBD2. Trimming removed 5 bases from V and 4 bases from J; junction bases left unmatched: 0. The V gene's germline CDR1 is MNHEY and CDR2 SMNVEV (reference sequence). The CDR3 has 14 residues. This CDR3 reads CASSGLAGADTQYF. CDR3 nucleotides: TGTGCCAGCAGTGGACTAGCGGGAGCAGATACGCAGTATTTT.

This clone was picked up one time. V gene TRBV18 combines with J gene TRBJ2-7; the match to TRBD1 covers 7 bases. V dropped 6 bases and J dropped 6; count of bases not matched to a gene: 5. The germline gives CDR1 KGHSH, CDR2 LQKENI. The CDR3 has 12 residues. CDR3 loop: CASSTGQGEQYV. The CDR3 DNA reads TGTGCCAGCTCGACAGGGCAAGGCGAGCAGTACGTC.

This clone was recorded only once. This chain uses TRBV5-1 with TRBJ2-5, with 7 positions matching TRBD2. The CDR3 covers 14 residues. V shed 5 bases, J shed 3 bases, and the junction held 7 bases outside the gene matches. Germline V gives CDR1 SGHRS, CDR2 YFSETQ. The DNA of the CDR3 is TGCGCCAGCAGTCCCGCGGGAGAGGAAGAGACCCAGTACTTC. Its protein is CASSPAGEEETQYF.

This clone occurred a few times. The chain employs TRBV7-9 and TRBJ1-2; D unresolved. The CDR3 has 13 residues. Trimming took 1 base from V and 4 from J, leaving 7 bases between them. Germline V gene lookup returns CDR1 SEHNR and CDR2 FQNEAQ (reference sequence). CDR3 residues: CASSLGVGYGYTF. DNA of the CDR3: TGTGCCAGCAGCTTAGGGGTGGGCTATGGCTACACCTTC.

The V call is TRBV15, the J call TRBJ2-2, with 9 bases identical to TRBD1. There are 16 residues in the CDR3. The germline CDR1 and CDR2 sequences are LNHNV and YYDKDF (reference sequence). V was clipped by 0 bases and J by 6 bases; unmatched bases: 5. In nucleotides, the CDR3 is TGTGCCACCAGCAGAGACCGGGACAGGGCCCCCGGGGAGCTGTTTTTT. It yields the protein CATSRDRDRAPGELFF.

This sequence joins TRBV11-3 and TRBJ2-3; TRBD2 is a possible D gene (5 bases). V lost 1 base, J lost 1 base, and 15 bases lay in between. Germline V gives CDR1 SGHNT, CDR2 YENEEA. This CDR3 contains 17 residues. The CDR3 here is CASSLGVGADGTDTQYF. DNA of the CDR3: TGTGCCAGCAGCTTAGGGGTTGGAGCGGATGGCACAGATACGCAGTATTTT.

The chain recombines TRBV29-1 with TRBJ2-1; 11 positions match TRBD2. The CDR3 contains 14 residues. The germline V gene encodes CDR1 SQVTM and CDR2 ANQGSEA. After removal of 3 bases from V and 12 bases from J, the junction contained 10 bases not matched to a gene. The CDR3 DNA reads as TGCAGCGTTGAGGTTAGCGGGAGGGCCCTCGGGCAGTTCTTC. Translating gives CSVEVSGRALGQFF.

The chain recombines TRBV14 with TRBJ2-5; 9 positions match TRBD1. The CDR3 contains 15 residues. V lost 3 bases to trimming and J lost 4 bases; unmatched junction nucleotides: 6. CDR1 is SGHDN, CDR2 FVKESK, per germline. CDR3 sequence: CASSQDTGGRETQYF. In nucleotides, the CDR3 is TGTGCCAGCAGCCAGGATACAGGGGGCAGAGAGACCCAGTACTTC.

The gene calls are TRBV9 and TRBJ1-1; D call uncertain. Trimming pared 5 bases from V and 2 bases from J, leaving 16 bases between. The CDR3 totals 15 residues. Germline V gene data show CDR1 as SGDLS and CDR2 as YYNGEE. CDR3 coding DNA: TGTGCCAGCAGTCTCCTTCCGGACGGTAACACTGAAGCTTTCTTT. Protein product: CASSLLPDGNTEAFF.

In its sample, this clone was seen a few times. The rearrangement joins TRBV5-1 to TRBJ2-2; 8 bases line up with TRBD2. This CDR3 comprises 15 residues. CDR1 SGHRS and CDR2 YFSETQ come from the germline V gene. V shed 4 bases and J 6 bases; nucleotides not matched to a gene: 8. CDR3 sequence reads: CASSPRPGGPGELFF. The CDR3 coding sequence is TGCGCCAGCAGCCCCCGTCCGGGAGGGCCCGGGGAGCTGTTTTTT.

This sequence joins TRBV29-1 and TRBJ2-7; D is perhaps TRBD1 (6 bases). V was trimmed by 5 bases and J by 3 bases, leaving 14 bases between them. This CDR3 comprises 13 residues. Per germline, CDR1 SQVTM and CDR2 ANQGSEA. CDR3 DNA sequence: TGCAGCGTTCAAGGGGACACAAGCTACGAGCAGTACTTC. Translation: CSVQGDTSYEQYF.

The chain couples TRBV6-6 to TRBJ2-7; 10 bases agree with TRBD1. V gave up 0 bases and J gave up 2 bases; unmatched junction bases: 4. This CDR3 is 16 amino acids long. Looked up from germline, CDR1 is MNHNY and CDR2 is SVGAGI (reference sequence). The CDR3: CASSYSDRGRPYEQYF. DNA of the CDR3: TGTGCCAGCAGTTACTCAGACAGGGGGCGCCCCTACGAGCAGTACTTC.

The chain carries TRBV5-1 and TRBJ1-5; perhaps TRBD1 as D (6 bases). The CDR3 length is 12 residues. Trimming stripped 0 bases from V and 9 bases from J, with 7 bases between. In germline, CDR1 is SGHRS, CDR2 YFSETQ. The CDR3 DNA follows: TGCGCCAGCAGCTTGGAGGGGGGGCCCCAGCATTTT. This sequence encodes CASSLEGGPQHF.

The V call is TRBV18, the J call TRBJ2-2, with D possibly TRBD1 on 6 matching bases. The V end lost 3 bases, the J end lost 0 bases, and 8 bases lay between the germline ends. The CDR3 sequence is 15 residues long. The germline gives CDR1 KGHSH, CDR2 LQKENI. CDR3 in amino acids: CASSPRQANTGELFF. The CDR3 region has the DNA TGTGCCAGCTCACCCAGACAGGCGAACACCGGGGAGCTGTTTTTT.

Remarks on this clone: Other DNA sequences in the sample encode the same CDR3. V is TRBV7-9 and J is TRBJ1-3, with D unresolved. CDR1 is SEHNR, CDR2 FQNEAQ, per germline (reference sequence). The CDR3 is 14 amino acids. Trimming stripped 1 base from V and 4 bases from J, with 8 bases between. The CDR3 region has the DNA TGTGCCAGCAGCTTAGGGACGGACGGAAACACCATATATTTT. Its translation is CASSLGTDGNTIYF.

The chain uses TRBV2 and TRBJ2-2, with 7 bases matching TRBD1. The CDR3 runs 14 residues. With 7 bases clipped from V and 3 bases from J, the junction kept 5 bases outside the gene matches. Germline V gene sequence: CDR1 SNHLY, CDR2 FYNNEI. The CDR3 bases are TGTGCCAGCACTAGTACAGGGGACACCGGGGAGCTGTTTTTT. Amino acids: CASTSTGDTGELFF.

The rearrangement uses TRBV6-1 and TRBJ1-1; no definite D call. The CDR3 is 14 amino acids. The V gene's germline CDR1 is MNHNS and CDR2 SASEGT. Trimming left V 2 bases short and J 3 bases short, with 10 bases between. CDR3 sequence (DNA): TGTGCCAGCAGTGAAAAGGCTCTGGACACTGAAGCTTTCTTT. Its protein is CASSEKALDTEAFF.